Listed below are T cell receptor beta chains from one sample, sequenced in a study of spatial heterogeneity in lung cancer. TCRdb itself ran the 5' RACE reads through MiXCR, one entry per CDR3 protein. The table shows about 50,000 distinct CDR3 sequences, with roughly 7.4% occurring only once. The specimen comprised PBMCs, sampled at follow-up. All receptors derive from a female donor with early-stage non-small cell lung cancer. Each CDR3 is given with its conserved first and last residue. A D gene is named only where the DNA matches it firmly. Clone size is stated in some rows and not others, as once, few, many or a class when expanded.

cdr3_aa,cdr3_nt,j_call,d_call,clone_size,v_call
CASSHNPALAGKGDTQYF,TGTGCCAGCAGTCACAATCCGGCACTAGCGGGGAAAGGCGATACGCAGTATTTT,TRBJ2-3,TRBD2,few,TRBV6-2/TRBV6-3
CASSLEVAGRPGIQYF,TGTGCCAGCAGTTTAGAGGTAGCGGGCCGCCCAGGAATCCAGTACTTC,TRBJ2-5,TRBD2,-,TRBV12-3/TRBV12-4
CASSLERAATGTRYTDTQYF,TGTGCCAGCAGCTTAGAAAGGGCAGCGACCGGGACTAGATACACAGATACGCAGTATTTT,TRBJ2-3,TRBD2,many,TRBV11-2
CATSRDVDSSTDTQYF,TGTGCCACCAGCAGAGATGTAGACTCTTCCACAGATACGCAGTATTTT,TRBJ2-3,-,-,TRBV15
CASSPTVQGDTEAFF,TGTGCCAGCTCACCCACGGTACAGGGGGACACTGAAGCTTTCTTT,TRBJ1-1,TRBD1,many,TRBV18
CASSQGTGRGKSQHF,TGTGCCAGCAGCCAAGGGACAGGGCGGGGTAAATCCCAGCATTTT,TRBJ1-5,TRBD1,many,TRBV3-1
CASSYGRGETQYF,TGCGCCAGCAGCTATGGAAGGGGCGAGACCCAGTACTTC,TRBJ2-5,-,few,TRBV4-3
CSARDDRAYGYTF,TGCAGTGCTAGAGATGACCGCGCTTATGGCTACACCTTC,TRBJ1-2,-,many,TRBV20-1
CASTTPGQGSSYEQYF,TGTGCCAGCACCACCCCCGGGCAGGGCAGCTCCTACGAGCAGTACTTC,TRBJ2-7,-,-,TRBV2
CASSYPRTGATDTQYF,TGTGCCAGCAGTTACCCGAGGACAGGGGCCACAGATACGCAGTATTTT,TRBJ2-3,TRBD1,-,TRBV6-2/TRBV6-3
CASSAQETQYF,TGTGCCAGCAGCGCCCAAGAGACCCAGTACTTC,TRBJ2-5,-,few,TRBV7-2
CASSPYRDSRYGYTF,TGTGCCAGCAGCCCCTACCGGGACAGCCGCTATGGCTACACCTTC,TRBJ1-2,TRBD1,few,TRBV7-8
CASRVSAPNTEAFF,TGTGCCAGCAGGGTAAGCGCCCCAAACACTGAAGCTTTCTTT,TRBJ1-1,-,few,TRBV28
CASSVDYSNQPQHF,TGTGCCAGCAGTGTGGATTATAGCAATCAGCCCCAGCATTTT,TRBJ1-5,-,few,TRBV2
CSARDGGPANSYEQYF,TGCAGTGCTAGAGATGGGGGTCCGGCGAACTCCTACGAGCAGTACTTC,TRBJ2-7,-,few,TRBV20-1
CASSFNPGNTIYF,TGTGCCAGCAGCTTTAATCCCGGAAACACCATATATTTT,TRBJ1-3,-,few,TRBV7-3
CASSESIPRTDTQYF,TGTGCCAGCAGTGAAAGTATACCACGCACAGATACGCAGTATTTT,TRBJ2-3,-,many,TRBV6-1
CSAMEDGNQPQHF,TGCAGTGCTATGGAAGACGGGAATCAGCCCCAGCATTTT,TRBJ1-5,-,many,TRBV20-1
CASSQNNRRNNEKLFF,TGTGCCAGCAGCCAAAACAATCGCCGCAACAACGAAAAACTGTTTTTT,TRBJ1-4,-,-,TRBV3-1
CASSTWTDSAQHF,TGTGCCAGCAGCACCTGGACAGACTCGGCCCAGCATTTT,TRBJ1-5,-,many,TRBV7-8
CASSPWPAARGEAFF,TGTGCCAGCAGCCCTTGGCCAGCCGCGCGGGGTGAAGCTTTCTTT,TRBJ1-1,-,-,TRBV7-9
CASSQGITGNQPQHF,TGCGCCAGCAGCCAAGGTATAACAGGGAATCAGCCCCAGCATTTT,TRBJ1-5,-,-,TRBV4-1
CASRSDSLEQYF,TGTGCCAGCAGGTCGGACAGTCTTGAGCAGTACTTC,TRBJ2-7,-,few,TRBV6-2/TRBV6-3
CATSDPMVPQETQYF,TGTGCTACCAGTGACCCAATGGTCCCACAAGAGACCCAGTACTTC,TRBJ2-5,-,many,TRBV24-1
CAWSVAGGANVLTF,TGTGCCTGGAGTGTAGCCGGTGGGGCCAACGTCCTGACTTTC,TRBJ2-6,-,many,TRBV30
CASSRDRDYNEQFF,TGTGCCAGTAGTAGGGACAGGGACTACAATGAGCAGTTCTTC,TRBJ2-1,TRBD1,few,TRBV19
CASSSQAGLKETQYF,TGTGCCAGCAGCTCGCAGGCGGGTTTAAAGGAGACCCAGTACTTC,TRBJ2-5,-,many,TRBV7-2
CASSAGRVAGAVGETQYF,TGTGCCAGCAGCGCAGGACGAGTAGCGGGGGCAGTGGGAGAGACCCAGTACTTC,TRBJ2-5,TRBD2,-,TRBV7-2
CASSHGTGELFF,TGTGCCAGCAGCCACGGTACCGGGGAGCTGTTTTTT,TRBJ2-2,-,many,TRBV6-2/TRBV6-3
CSAPSRGGNEQFF,TGCAGTGCCCCATCACGGGGGGGGAATGAGCAGTTCTTC,TRBJ2-1,TRBD2,many,TRBV20-1
CASSQALAGGVGYTF,TGTGCCAGCAGTCAGGCCCTCGCAGGGGGCGTCGGCTACACCTTC,TRBJ1-2,TRBD1,many,TRBV7-9
CASSRTGVLAKNIQYF,TGTGCCAGCAGCCGGACAGGGGTGCTAGCCAAAAACATTCAGTACTTC,TRBJ2-4,TRBD1,-,TRBV7-2
CASSPLVMNTEAFF,TGTGCCAGCTCACCACTGGTAATGAACACTGAAGCTTTCTTT,TRBJ1-1,-,-,TRBV18
CASSSGVYYGYTF,TGTGCCAGCAGCTCAGGGGTTTACTATGGCTACACCTTC,TRBJ1-2,-,-,TRBV14
CASSPPGPLRGQNNEQFF,TGTGCCAGCAGCCCCCCCGGCCCCCTGCGGGGACAGAACAATGAGCAGTTCTTC,TRBJ2-1,-,many,TRBV7-9
CSAAPGGAYEQYF,TGCAGTGCGGCCCCCGGCGGAGCCTACGAGCAGTACTTC,TRBJ2-7,-,-,TRBV20-1
CASSLDRVFTF,TGCGCCAGCAGCTTAGACAGGGTATTCACCTTC,TRBJ1-2,TRBD1,-,TRBV5-1
CASSLTGTAPSSYEQYF,TGCGCCAGCAGTCTGACTGGGACAGCTCCCAGCTCCTACGAGCAGTACTTC,TRBJ2-7,TRBD1,-,TRBV4-3
CSVEGPGGRDTQYF,TGCAGCGTTGAAGGCCCGGGAGGTAGAGATACGCAGTATTTT,TRBJ2-3,TRBD2,few,TRBV29-1
CASRGTGGAGGETQYF,TGCGCCAGCAGAGGGACAGGGGGCGCAGGTGGAGAGACCCAGTACTTC,TRBJ2-5,TRBD1,-,TRBV5-1
CASRASWGPYNEQFF,TGTGCCAGCAGGGCTAGCTGGGGCCCGTACAATGAGCAGTTCTTC,TRBJ2-1,-,-,TRBV27
CASTESNQPQHF,TGTGCCAGTACCGAGAGCAATCAGCCCCAGCATTTT,TRBJ1-5,-,few,TRBV19
CASSLAAGANVLTF,TGTGCCAGCAGCTTAGCGGCCGGGGCCAACGTCCTGACTTTC,TRBJ2-6,-,many,TRBV6-1
CASSRDGTAGTQYF,TGTGCCAGCAGCCGCGACGGGACCGCCGGTACGCAGTATTTT,TRBJ2-3,-,many,TRBV12-3/TRBV12-4
CASSPPGAAYNEQFF,TGTGCCAGCAGCCCCCCGGGGGCTGCCTACAATGAGCAGTTCTTC,TRBJ2-1,-,many,TRBV7-2
CASSRAGVGELFF,TGTGCCAGTAGTCGTGCGGGTGTCGGGGAGCTGTTTTTT,TRBJ2-2,-,few,TRBV19
CASSWDQPKNIQYF,TGTGCCAGCAGCTGGGACCAACCAAAAAACATTCAGTACTTC,TRBJ2-4,-,-,TRBV7-2
CASSSTSGIGTQYF,TGTGCCAGCAGTTCGACTAGCGGTATTGGGACCCAGTACTTC,TRBJ2-5,TRBD2,-,TRBV6-2/TRBV6-3
CASSYSTGRNEKLFF,TGTGCCAGCAGTTACTCTACAGGCAGAAATGAAAAACTGTTTTTT,TRBJ1-4,-,few,TRBV6-6
CASSHSGQGANYGYTF,TGTGCCAGCAGCCACTCAGGGCAGGGTGCTAACTATGGCTACACCTTC,TRBJ1-2,-,-,TRBV7-9
CASSEGDGSPLHF,TGTGCCAGCAGCGAGGGGGACGGTTCACCCCTCCACTTT,TRBJ1-6,-,few,TRBV2
CASSPEGRDETQYF,TGCGCCAGCAGCCCGGAAGGCAGGGACGAGACCCAGTACTTC,TRBJ2-5,-,many,TRBV5-1
CASSPRGPNTGELFF,TGTGCCAGCAGCCCTAGGGGGCCAAACACCGGGGAGCTGTTTTTT,TRBJ2-2,TRBD1,-,TRBV14
CASTPGEGTEAFF,TGCGCCAGCACCCCCGGCGAAGGAACTGAAGCTTTCTTT,TRBJ1-1,-,many,TRBV5-1
CASSFQSGNQPQHF,TGTGCCAGCAGTTTCCAGAGTGGCAATCAGCCCCAGCATTTT,TRBJ1-5,-,many,TRBV28
CSVEVGGFYEQYF,TGCAGCGTTGAGGTAGGAGGCTTCTACGAGCAGTACTTC,TRBJ2-7,-,many,TRBV29-1
CASSQAGQSSYEQYF,TGCGCCAGCAGCCAAGCGGGACAGAGCTCCTACGAGCAGTACTTC,TRBJ2-7,TRBD1,many,TRBV4-1
CASSGTSGGAYNEQFF,TGTGCCAGCAGTGGGACTAGCGGGGGGGCCTACAATGAGCAGTTCTTC,TRBJ2-1,TRBD2,-,TRBV6-2/TRBV6-3
CSARDPGTGPYNEQFF,TGCAGTGCTAGAGATCCCGGGACAGGACCCTACAATGAGCAGTTCTTC,TRBJ2-1,TRBD1,many,TRBV20-1
CASSEGAPPNYGYTF,TGTGCCAGCAGTGAAGGGGCGCCTCCTAACTATGGCTACACCTTC,TRBJ1-2,-,many,TRBV6-1